This passage covers 31 T cell receptor beta chains from one sample sequenced in a study of T cell changes during pregnancy in multiple sclerosis. Clones were sequenced by immunoSEQ multiplex PCR, and TCRdb holds only the in-frame ones, with some missing. This table holds around 34,000 clones, about 90% found once. Sequencing was performed on CD4+ T cells from peripheral blood mononuclear cells, taken in the second trimester of pregnancy. These receptors were taken from a female donor with multiple sclerosis, enrolled in a pregnancy study.

The V call is TRBV6-6, the J call TRBJ2-5; 7 bases are a match to TRBD1. Germline V lookup: CDR1 MNHNY, CDR2 SVGAGI (reference sequence). With V trimmed by 6 bases and J by 1 base, 8 bases remained unmatched. This CDR3 is built from 15 residues. The CDR3 sequence: CASRYPGTAQETQYF. CDR3 DNA sequence: TGTGCCAGCAGGTACCCGGGGACAGCCCAAGAGACCCAGTACTTC.

The gene calls are TRBV5-8 and TRBJ2-1, with TRBD2 matching over 13 bases. The CDR3 has 18 amino acids. The V segment lost 4 bases and the J segment 8 bases; nucleotides outside the gene matches: 15. Germline V gene data show CDR1 as SGHTS and CDR2 as YDEGEE. The DNA of the CDR3 is TGTGCCAGCAGCCCTGGACTAGCGGGAGTCCTAGCTGTCTATGAGCAGTTCTTC. Its protein product is CASSPGLAGVLAVYEQFF. Full variable domain (outside the CDR3, taken from reference TRBV5-8 and TRBJ2-1): EAGVTQSPTHLIKTRGQQATLRCSPISGHTSVYWYQQALGLGLQFLLWYDEGEERNRGNFPPRFSGRQFPNYSSELNVNALELEDSALYLCASSPGLAGVLAVYEQFFGPGTRLTVL.

The V gene is TRBV28, the J gene TRBJ1-1; maybe TRBD1 (6 bases). Germline values: CDR1 MDHEN, CDR2 SYDVKM. V gave up 6 bases and J gave up 4 bases, with 12 bases separating them. The CDR3 is 13 residues long. CDR3 in amino acids: CASSTGLRTEAFF. The CDR3 nucleotides read TGTGCCAGCAGCACAGGGTTACGCACTGAAGCTTTCTTT.

This chain links TRBV5-4 with TRBJ2-3; the D gene is possibly TRBD2 (6 bases). Germline V gene data show CDR1 as SGHNT and CDR2 as YYREEE (reference sequence). The V and J ends lost 5 bases and 0 bases respectively, with 13 bases between them. This CDR3 spans 15 amino acids. The CDR3 region is CASRDQRASTDTQYF. The CDR3 bases are TGTGCCAGCAGAGACCAGCGGGCTAGCACAGATACGCAGTATTTT.

This sequence joins TRBV18 and TRBJ2-7, with 9 bases identical to TRBD1. Trimming at V came to 3 bases and at J to 1 base, leaving 4 bases not matched to a gene. Germline CDR1 reads KGHSH; CDR2 reads LQKENI. This CDR3 comprises 15 residues. The CDR3: CASSPGTGKSYEQYF. CDR3 sequence (DNA): TGTGCCAGCTCACCTGGGACAGGGAAGTCCTACGAGCAGTACTTC. Using reference TRBV18 and TRBJ2-7 for the parts outside the CDR3, the full variable domain is NAGVMQNPRHLVRRRGQEARLRCSPMKGHSHVYWYRQLPEEGLKFMVYLQKENIIDESGMPKERFSAEFPKEGPSILRIQQVVRGDSAAYFCASSPGTGKSYEQYFGPGTRLTVT.

The chain joins TRBV5-4 to TRBJ1-1, with 8 nucleotides matching TRBD1. Germline loops: CDR1 SGHNT, CDR2 YYREEE (reference sequence). Trimming cost V 4 bases and J 4 bases; bases outside gene matches: 9. This CDR3 is built from 15 residues. The CDR3 here is CASSIQGAEFTEAFF. The CDR3 DNA reads TGTGCCAGCAGCATCCAGGGGGCTGAGTTCACTGAAGCTTTCTTT. Looking up the rest from reference TRBV5-4 and TRBJ1-1 gives the full variable domain: ETGVTQSPTHLIKTRGQQVTLRCSSQSGHNTVSWYQQALGQGPQFIFQYYREEENGRGNFPPRFSGLQFPNYSSELNVNALELDDSALYLCASSIQGAEFTEAFFGQGTRLTVV.

The chain couples TRBV27 to TRBJ1-5, with D maybe TRBD1 (5 bases). Per germline, CDR1 MNHEY and CDR2 SMNVEV (reference sequence). V gave up 4 bases and J gave up 7 bases, with 20 bases separating them. The CDR3 length is 16 residues. CDR3 loop: CASSSRSGSAGQPQHF. Written as DNA, the CDR3 is TGTGCCAGCAGTTCCCGGTCCGGGAGTGCAGGGCAGCCCCAGCATTTT.

The chain links TRBV5-4 to TRBJ2-3; 14 bases align to TRBD2. Germline CDR1 and CDR2: SGHNT and YYREEE (reference sequence). Germline trimming cut 8 bases from V and 5 bases from J; bases unmatched to any gene: 7. This CDR3 contains 15 residues. Here the CDR3 reads CAREGLAGGKDTQYF. The CDR3 nucleotides are TGTGCCAGAGAAGGACTAGCGGGAGGTAAAGATACGCAGTATTTT.

The rearrangement uses TRBV7-2 and TRBJ1-4; no clear D gene. The germline CDR1 and CDR2 sequences are SGHTA and FQGNSA. The CDR3 is 15 residues long. V dropped 2 bases and J dropped 10 bases, with 17 bases sitting between them. The CDR3, as DNA: TGTGCCAGCAGCTTAAGGCGATTTGGCTCGGGAAAACTGTTTTTT. It encodes CASSLRRFGSGKLFF.

This chain links TRBV29-1 with TRBJ1-1; 8 bases align to TRBD1. Germline lookup yields CDR1 SQVTM and CDR2 ANQGSEA. Unmatched junction bases numbered 7, after V lost 8 bases and J lost 5 bases. The CDR3 runs 12 residues. The CDR3 sequence: CSTGQGRTEAFF. The CDR3 coding sequence is TGCAGCACTGGACAGGGAAGGACTGAAGCTTTCTTT.

The chain couples TRBV5-5 to TRBJ2-7, with D possibly being TRBD1 (5 bases). The CDR3 has 13 amino acids. CDR1 is SGHKS, CDR2 YYEKEE, per germline (reference sequence). The V end was cut by 4 bases, the J end by 1 base, with 9 bases between. The CDR3 DNA sequence: TGTGCCAGCAGCCCAGGGATTTCCTACGAGCAGTACTTC. It translates to CASSPGISYEQYF.

The chain uses TRBV2 and TRBJ1-3; possible D gene TRBD1, 5 bases. This CDR3 contains 17 residues. V was trimmed by 0 bases and J by 0 bases, leaving 12 bases between them. Germline V lookup: CDR1 SNHLY, CDR2 FYNNEI. CDR3 in DNA: TGTGCCAGCAGTGAAGCGGGGCTGATGAGCTCTGGAAACACCATATATTTT. Its translation is CASSEAGLMSSGNTIYF.

This rearrangement joins TRBV5-8 to TRBJ1-2, with 7 bases fitting TRBD1. The CDR3 consists of 13 residues. Germline values: CDR1 SGHTS, CDR2 YDEGEE. Trimming removed 4 bases from V and 8 bases from J; junction bases left unmatched: 8. DNA for the CDR3: TGTGCCAGCAGCCCCGGAGGGGGCGGAGGCTACACCTTC. It translates to CASSPGGGGGYTF.

The V call is TRBV5-1, the J call TRBJ2-3, with 10 bases matching TRBD2. The CDR3 sequence is 17 residues long. V trimming: 0 bases; J trimming: 0 bases; junction bases outside the gene matches: 4. Germline lookup yields CDR1 SGHRS and CDR2 YFSETQ. As DNA, the CDR3 is TGCGCCAGCAGCTTGGGCCGGACTAGCGGTAGCACAGATACGCAGTATTTT. Translation gives CASSLGRTSGSTDTQYF.

This sequence joins TRBV6-4 and TRBJ2-5, with a weak D call TRBD2 (5 bases). Trimming shortened V by 4 bases and J by 4 bases, and 10 bases separated the two germline ends. Per the germline V gene, CDR1 is MRHNA and CDR2 is SNTAGT. The CDR3 is made up of 13 amino acids. The CDR3 DNA reads TGTGCCAGCAGTGTCAACGCGGGAGAGACCCAGTACTTC. Translating gives CASSVNAGETQYF.

The rearrangement joins TRBV11-3 to TRBJ2-6; 9 nucleotides match TRBD2. Looked up from germline, CDR1 is SGHNT and CDR2 is YENEEA. V lost 1 base, J lost 4 bases, and 5 bases stayed unmatched. The length of the CDR3 is 17 residues. The chain's CDR3 is CASSLGGGGSGANVLTF. The CDR3, as DNA: TGTGCCAGCAGCTTAGGCGGGGGGGGTTCAGGGGCCAACGTCCTGACTTTC.

The chain links TRBV5-6 to TRBJ1-2; 7 nucleotides agree with TRBD1. The V gene's germline CDR1 is SGHDT and CDR2 YYEEEE. The ends lost 1 base at V and 9 bases at J; junction bases unmatched: 18. The CDR3 has 17 residues. This CDR3 is CASSLQRGPYKLFSYTF. The CDR3 coding sequence is TGTGCCAGCAGCTTGCAGAGGGGGCCTTACAAACTTTTCAGCTACACCTTC.

The rearrangement joins TRBV11-2 to TRBJ1-1, with D possibly matching TRBD1 (5 bases). Germline V CDR1 and CDR2: SGHAT, FQNNGV. CDR3 length: 13 residues. V was clipped by 6 bases and J by 0 bases, with 8 bases between them. The DNA of the CDR3 is TGTGCCAGCAGGTTGACAGTGAACACTGAAGCTTTCTTT. This encodes CASRLTVNTEAFF.

The chain combines TRBV4-3 with TRBJ2-1; 9 nucleotides line up with TRBD2. This CDR3 spans 17 amino acids. Germline V gene lookup returns CDR1 LGHNA and CDR2 YSLEER. The ends lost 0 bases at V and 9 bases at J; junction bases unmatched: 12. In DNA form, the CDR3 reads TGCGCCAGCAGCCAAGATAAGCCTAGCGGGAAGTTCAGTGAGCAGTTCTTC. Its translation is CASSQDKPSGKFSEQFF.

This clone showed up just a few times. The rearrangement links TRBV11-3 to TRBJ2-1; 7 bases align to TRBD2. This CDR3 has 14 residues. Germline loops: CDR1 SGHNT, CDR2 YENEEA. V shed 1 base, J shed 13 bases, and the junction held 10 bases outside the gene matches. Here the CDR3 DNA reads TGTGCCAGCAGCTTAGCATTGGTGGGGGGGACTCAGTTCTTC. Encoded protein: CASSLALVGGTQFF.

The CDR3 here is CASSTRTVNSYEQYF. The CDR3 coding sequence is TGTGCCAGCAGCACCCGGACAGTGAACTCCTACGAGCAGTACTTC. The chain joins TRBV9 to TRBJ2-7, with a tentative D call TRBD1 (6 bases). Deletions cut 4 bases from V and 0 bases from J, with 14 bases between. The CDR3 is 15 residues long. CDR1 and CDR2 (germline): SGDLS, YYNGEE.

V usage is TRBV5-1 and J usage is TRBJ2-1; 7 bases match TRBD2. CDR3 length: 15 residues. Per the germline V gene, CDR1 is SGHRS and CDR2 is YFSETQ. The V and J ends lost 4 bases and 8 bases, in that order; junction bases with no gene match: 12. CDR3 nucleotides: TGCGCCAGCAGCCTAAGGACTAGTTCAGGAGATGAGCAGTTCTTC. This encodes CASSLRTSSGDEQFF.

J is TRBJ1-2 and V is TRBV7-9, with a weak D call TRBD1 (6 bases). Germline V gene sequence: CDR1 SEHNR, CDR2 FQNEAQ (reference sequence). The ends were cut back, 0 bases at V and 4 bases at J, with 9 bases in the middle. The CDR3 consists of 14 residues. DNA of the CDR3: TGTGCCAGCAGCTTAGCGCAGGGGCCCTATGGCTACACCTTC. This translates into CASSLAQGPYGYTF.

The gene calls are TRBV13 and TRBJ2-7; 8 bases agree with TRBD1. With V trimmed by 4 bases and J by 5 bases, 10 bases remained unmatched. This CDR3 has 15 residues. Germline assignment: CDR1 PRHDT and CDR2 FYEKMQ (reference sequence). DNA for the CDR3: TGTGCCAGCAGCTCAAATAGGGGCAGGGGGCACGAGCAGTACTTC. Translation: CASSSNRGRGHEQYF.

The gene calls are TRBV5-8 and TRBJ2-7; D is perhaps TRBD1 (6 bases). The CDR3 runs to 14 residues. Trimming left V 5 bases short and J 1 base short, with 13 bases between. Germline V gene data show CDR1 as SGHTS and CDR2 as YDEGEE. Written as DNA, the CDR3 is TGTGCCAGCAGTCCGACAGGAACTTCCTACGAGCAGTACTTC. It codes for CASSPTGTSYEQYF.

The chain employs TRBV9 and TRBJ2-1; 10 bases align to TRBD2. The CDR3 contains 15 residues. Trimming took 0 bases from V and 4 from J; bases not matched to a gene: 1. The germline V gene has CDR1 SGDLS and CDR2 YYNGEE. The CDR3 DNA follows: TGTGCCAGCAGCGTAGGGACTAGCGGTTACAATGAGCAGTTCTTC. The encoded protein is CASSVGTSGYNEQFF.

This sequence joins TRBV7-9 and TRBJ2-3; 12 bases are shared with TRBD2. Germline lookup yields CDR1 SEHNR and CDR2 FQNEAQ (reference sequence). This CDR3 contains 15 residues. J lost 6 bases, V lost 5 bases, and 6 bases had no gene match. CDR3 amino acids: CASSTLAGGPDTQYF. CDR3 DNA sequence: TGTGCCAGCAGCACTCTAGCGGGAGGGCCGGATACGCAGTATTTT.

DNA of the CDR3: TGTGCCAGCATTGAGGCCGCGGTGAACACTGAAGCTTTCTTT. Its protein product is CASIEAAVNTEAFF. The chain joins TRBV28 to TRBJ1-1; D uncertain. The V gene's germline CDR1 is MDHEN and CDR2 SYDVKM. V was pared by 7 bases and J by 0 bases, with 12 bases between. The CDR3 has 14 residues.

The chain uses TRBV7-2 and TRBJ1-1; no definite D call. The germline CDR1 and CDR2 sequences are SGHTA and FQGNSA. The CDR3 has 14 amino acids. Trimming left V 5 bases short and J 0 bases short, with 10 bases between. CDR3 nucleotides: TGTGCCAGCAGCCCCTTTAAAATGAACACTGAAGCTTTCTTT. Encoded protein: CASSPFKMNTEAFF. Full variable domain (rest looked up from reference TRBV7-2 and TRBJ1-1): GAGVSQSPSNKVTEKGKDVELRCDPISGHTALYWYRQSLGQGLEFLIYFQGNSAPDKSGLPSDRFSAERTGGSVSTLTIQRTQQEDSAVYLCASSPFKMNTEAFFGQGTRLTVV.

As concerns this clone: This specimen includes other DNA sequences encoding the same CDR3. This chain links TRBV7-2 with TRBJ1-5; 7 bases are a match to TRBD1. Germline assignment: CDR1 SGHTA and CDR2 FQGNSA. J was trimmed by 6 bases and V by 2 bases; bases with no gene match: 1. The CDR3 extends over 13 amino acids. This chain's CDR3 is CASSLQGGQPQHF. Written as DNA, the CDR3 is TGTGCCAGCAGCTTACAGGGGGGTCAGCCCCAGCATTTT.

The CDR3 protein is CAVQGEPSGRNYNEQFF. Here the CDR3 DNA reads TGTGCCGTACAGGGGGAACCTAGCGGGAGGAACTACAATGAGCAGTTCTTC. V is TRBV10-3 and J is TRBJ2-1, with TRBD2 identical over 11 bases. Germline V gene lookup returns CDR1 ENHRY and CDR2 SYGVKD. This CDR3 contains 17 residues. Trimming at V came to 11 bases and at J to 3 bases, leaving 15 bases not matched to a gene.